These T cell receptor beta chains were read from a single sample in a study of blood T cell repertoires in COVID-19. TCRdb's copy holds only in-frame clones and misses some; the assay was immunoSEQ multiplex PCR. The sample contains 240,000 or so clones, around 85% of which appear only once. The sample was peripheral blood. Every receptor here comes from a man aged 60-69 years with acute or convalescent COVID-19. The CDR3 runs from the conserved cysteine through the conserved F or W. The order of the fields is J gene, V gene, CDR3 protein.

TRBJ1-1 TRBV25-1 CASSEFVATGFTEAFF
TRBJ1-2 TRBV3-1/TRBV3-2 CASSGAGRANYGYTF
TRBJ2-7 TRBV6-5 CASSYSAASGKYEQYF
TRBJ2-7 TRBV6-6 CASGLAGPYEQYF
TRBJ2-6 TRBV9 CASSVATRFSGANVLTF
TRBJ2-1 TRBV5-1 CASSPTGREQFF
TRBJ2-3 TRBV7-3 CASSYQGAIDTQYF
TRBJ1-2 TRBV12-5 CASGLILIPRGRDYGYTF
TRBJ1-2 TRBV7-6 CASSDGQGRGYTF
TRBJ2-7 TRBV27 CASRPRQGAAYEQYF
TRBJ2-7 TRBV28 CASSRRRGTGVSGQYF
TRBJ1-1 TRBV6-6 CASSRQGANTEAFF
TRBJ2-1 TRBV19 CASSIGFKGAGDYNEQFF
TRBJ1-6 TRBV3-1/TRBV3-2 CASSQERTGRSPLHF